Described below is a single T cell receptor beta chain sequence and its context. The antigen is undetermined. The sample comes from a study of Graves' ophthalmopathy and Graves' hyperthyroidism. Study at large: Investigators collected peripheral blood at initial diagnosis, before any treatment was given. Overall study findings and caveats: From stable hyperthyroidism, ophthalmopathy was separated by a 13-signature model with 87.88% sensitivity and around 80% specificity. Detected in blood as well were most expanded thyroid clonotypes with frequency above 0.001.

The CDR3 consists of 14 residues. The V gene's germline CDR1 is LNHNV and CDR2 YYDKDF (reference sequence). The ends were cut back, 0 bases at V and 6 bases at J, with 12 bases in the middle. Other autoimmune diseases, uncontrolled infections, pregnancy and lactation each led to patient exclusion. Amplification of TCR beta CDR3 regions used RNA transcripts. A first-round RT-PCR used HTBI primers, followed by a second-round multiplex PCR. A single record per CDR3 protein comes from TCRdb applying MiXCR to the multiplex PCR reads. The sample gives hundreds of thousands of distinct CDR3 sequences, over 40% of which show up once; under 3.5% is in the top ten.

The origin of this receptor is an adult man with Graves' ophthalmopathy. Sequenced input: peripheral blood. The chain has TRBV15 and TRBJ2-7, with D possibly being TRBD1 (6 bases). CDR3 in DNA: TGTGCCACCAGCAGAGATTTGGACAGCTCCGAGCAGTACTTC. The encoded protein is CATSRDLDSSEQYF.